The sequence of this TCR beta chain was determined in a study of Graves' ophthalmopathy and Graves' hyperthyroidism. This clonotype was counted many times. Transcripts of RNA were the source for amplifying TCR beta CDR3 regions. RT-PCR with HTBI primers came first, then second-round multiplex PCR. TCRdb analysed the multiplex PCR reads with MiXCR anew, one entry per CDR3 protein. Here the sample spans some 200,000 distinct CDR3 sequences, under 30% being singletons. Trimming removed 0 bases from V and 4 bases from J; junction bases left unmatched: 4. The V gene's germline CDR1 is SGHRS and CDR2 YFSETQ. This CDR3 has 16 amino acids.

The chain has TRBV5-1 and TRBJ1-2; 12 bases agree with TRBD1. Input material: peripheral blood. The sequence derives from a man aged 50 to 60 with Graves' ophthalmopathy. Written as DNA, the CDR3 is TGCGCCAGCAGCTTGGAAGGGACAGGGGGCGGCTATGGCTACACCTTC. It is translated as CASSLEGTGGGYGYTF.